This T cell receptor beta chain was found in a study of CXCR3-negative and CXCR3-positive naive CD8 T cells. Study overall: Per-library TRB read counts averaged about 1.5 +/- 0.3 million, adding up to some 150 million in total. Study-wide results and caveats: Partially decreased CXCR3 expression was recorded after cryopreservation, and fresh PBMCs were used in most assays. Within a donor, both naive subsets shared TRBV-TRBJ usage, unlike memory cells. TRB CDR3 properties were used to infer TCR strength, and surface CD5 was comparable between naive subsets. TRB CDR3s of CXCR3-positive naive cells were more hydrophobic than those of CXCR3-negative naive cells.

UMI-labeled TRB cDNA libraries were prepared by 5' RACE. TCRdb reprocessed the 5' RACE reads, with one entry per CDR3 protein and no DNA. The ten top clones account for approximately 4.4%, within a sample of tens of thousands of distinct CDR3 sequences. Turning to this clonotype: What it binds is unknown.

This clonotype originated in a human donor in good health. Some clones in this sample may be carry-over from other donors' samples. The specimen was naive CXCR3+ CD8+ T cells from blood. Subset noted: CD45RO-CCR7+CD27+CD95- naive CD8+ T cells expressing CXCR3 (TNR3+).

The CDR3 spells CASSPYRGAETQYF. V gene TRBV13 combines with J gene TRBJ2-5; TCRdb gives TRBD1 as the D gene, but with no DNA this cannot be confirmed. The germline gives CDR1 PRHDT, CDR2 FYEKMQ (reference sequence). The CDR3 contains 14 residues.